This T cell receptor beta chain was retrieved from a study of blood T cell repertoires in COVID-19. Study details: COVID-19 samples, acute and convalescent, were from the United States, Italy and Spain.

This clone was counted between two and nine times. Using immunoSEQ multiplex PCR, the repertoire was profiled, and TCRdb retains in-frame clones only, with some absent. The sample comprises 100,000 to 150,000 clones, approximately 74% of which are singletons, and approximately 2% rests with the top ten. This sequence was found in an older woman with acute or convalescent COVID-19. Input material: peripheral blood.

For the CDR3, the DNA is TGTGCCAGCAGCCGGACAGGGGGCGCAGCAGATACGCAGTATTTT. Encoded protein: CASSRTGGAADTQYF. The chain employs TRBV6-5 and TRBJ2-3, with 11 bases matching TRBD1. Germline CDR1 MNHEY, CDR2 SVGAGI. This CDR3 has 15 amino acids. The trim removed 6 bases at V and 4 bases at J, leaving 6 bases unmatched.